This TCR beta chain was retrieved from a study of vaccination and CD4 T cells after COVID-19 (dated by TCRdb to about 2022). As for the study more broadly: The convalescent cohort included six males and four females, with two Hispanic individuals, seven Caucasians, two Asians and one multiracial person. Each participant got two doses of either the Pfizer-BioNTech BNT162b2 vaccine (n=8) or the Moderna mRNA-1273 vaccine (n=2). Post-COVID blood samples were collected from convalescent patients a median of around 100 days after diagnosis, with a range of roughly 35 to 180 days. Post-vaccine blood samples were taken a median of about 70 days after the second vaccine dose, with a range of about 13 to 241 days. For stimulating the cultures, overlapping spike peptide pools were used, derived from SARS-CoV-2 as well as from the common cold coronaviruses HCoV-NL63, HCoV-OC43 and HCoV-229E. Control cultures used a CEFX viral epitope pool as positive control, an HIV-1 Nef peptide pool as negative control, or no peptide. In around 9 COVID-19 convalescent patients and a few infection-naive healthy vaccine recipients, researchers compared the spike-specific CD4+ TCR repertoire from before mRNA vaccination with the repertoire from after. On the study overall, not on this receptor specifically: Of the vaccine-specific clones in convalescent patients, 304 of 307, or nearly all, reacted only to SARS-CoV-2 spike and did not cross-react with common cold coronaviruses. An increase in the median number of SARS-CoV-2-reactive clonotypes from 20 to 25 after infection to some 38 after vaccination was observed, but the change was not found to be significant. Relatively few convalescent patients were included in the study, and early timepoints after natural infection were not analyzed. In convalescent patients, a median around 90% of post-vaccine SARS-CoV-2-reactive clones were detected only after vaccination, suggesting vaccine-specific priming.

In the case of this clonotype: Its target antigen remains unknown. No base quality values were provided; no much bigger clone lies one nucleotide off.

The CDR3 numbers 13 residues from cysteine through phenylalanine. Just the 39-base CDR3 DNA is kept, in frame starting at base 1. Reading the germline V gene (reference sequence) gives CDR1 GTSNPN and CDR2 SVGIG. The junction shows trimming of 0 bases on V and 2 bases on J, plus 7 bases between the germline ends. The intended sense of this specimen's treatment or condition label: approximately 10-day PBMC culture with coronavirus spike peptide pools or control peptides (ViraFEST assay). The ViraFEST assay, used in the study, expanded antigen-specific T cells with peptide pools and then identified the expanded clonotypes through TCR sequencing. Negative nucleocapsid antibody tests taken both before and after vaccination confirmed that the healthy vaccine recipients had no prior SARS-CoV-2 infection. Approximately 2.1 million PBMCs per well were cultured in IMDM with approximately 4.9% human AB serum and 8 to 10 IU/ml IL-2, plus 10 ug/ml peptide pools. On days 3 and 7, half of the culture medium was replaced with fresh IL-2-containing medium. Once the cells had been in culture for over nine days, the EasySep CD4+ T cell isolation kit was used to isolate CD4+ T cells by negative selection. PBMCs were separated from whole blood using Ficoll-Paque Plus gradient centrifugation and then either used fresh or cryopreserved at -140C. Culture conditions were generally each tested in triplicate wells.

The library came from PCR. TCR sequencing of DNA from cultured CD4+ T cells used the Oncomine TCR Beta short-read assay at the Johns Hopkins FTIC core. The QIAamp micro DNA kit was used to extract genomic DNA from the cultured CD4+ T cells. Oncomine TCR Beta libraries from cultured CD4+ T cells were pooled with unique dual indexes and sequenced on an Illumina iSeq 100. As for the authors' bioinformatics: Non-productive sequences were removed, and CDR3s not starting with C, not ending with F or W, or shorter than 7 amino acids were discarded. The MANAFEST web application identified antigen-specific clonotypes by comparing peptide-stimulated wells against reference wells and other culture wells. To be called positive, a clone needed an FDR below 0.05, an odds ratio above 5, and a productive frequency above 0.1% in at least two of three replicate wells. A clonotype was classed as cross-reactive if the clonotype showed significant expansion both in SARS-CoV-2 spike wells and in at least one common cold coronavirus spike condition. Levenshtein distances (stringdist) and unrooted phylogenetic trees (ape) in R version 3.6.1 were used to assess CDR3 homology. Through fastp at Q25 and MiXCR, TCRdb rebuilt clones from the public reads, retaining in-frame beta chains. Merged by CDR3 protein, the rows form single entries marked with the most common genes and DNA. TCRdb, not the original authors, processed these V and J calls. A total of approximately 19,000 distinct CDR3 sequences appear in this sample, around four fifths of them only once. The ten largest clones take up around 15% of the sample.

The receptor was isolated from a human donor who received a COVID-19 vaccine. The chain couples TRBV30 to TRBJ1-2; the D gene cannot be named for sure. The specimen comprised CD4+ T cells from blood, cultured in vitro, sampled after SARS-CoV-2 vaccination. The CDR3 is CAWSVDGNYGYTF. The nucleotide sequence is given as TGTGCCTGGAGTGTGGACGGAAACTATGGCTACACCTTC.